One and the same sample provided the 19 T cell receptor beta chains below, sequenced in a study of cytomegalovirus exposure and HLA in healthy donors. The PCR used 60 Vbeta and 13 Jbeta primers. Libraries were prepared by immunoSEQ multiplex PCR; TCRdb keeps only in-frame clonotypes and omits some of them. The table includes fewer than 85,000 clones, roughly 76% detected once. The material sequenced was PBMCs. The receptor set was obtained from a male donor in good health and CMV-seropositive.

The rearrangement uses TRBV19 and TRBJ2-3, with D perhaps matching TRBD2 (6 bases). The V end lost 8 bases, the J end lost 0 bases, and 15 bases lay between the germline ends. The germline CDR1 and CDR2 sequences are LNHDA and SQIVND (reference sequence). The CDR3 extends over 15 amino acids. The CDR3 here is CASGGLRASTDTQYF. As DNA, the CDR3 is TGTGCCAGTGGGGGGTTACGGGCCAGCACAGATACGCAGTATTTT.

The chain recombines TRBV4-2 with TRBJ1-6, with D hard to call. Trimming shortened V by 4 bases and J by 7 bases, and 8 bases separated the two germline ends. CDR3 length equals 13 residues. CDR1 LGHNA and CDR2 YNFKEQ come from the germline V gene. CDR3 amino acids: CASSPVQNSPLHF. Written as DNA, the CDR3 is TGTGCCAGCAGCCCCGTACAGAATTCACCCCTCCACTTT.

The genes are TRBV7-9 and TRBJ2-1; 7 positions match TRBD1. The CDR3 extends over 15 amino acids. V was pared by 5 bases and J by 2 bases, with 6 bases of the junction left unmatched. Germline CDR1 reads SEHNR; CDR2 reads FQNEAQ (reference sequence). The CDR3 sequence: CASSPRTGTYNEQFF. In DNA, the CDR3 is TGTGCCAGCAGCCCCCGGACAGGAACCTACAATGAGCAGTTCTTC.

The chain employs TRBV30 and TRBJ2-5, with 14 positions matching TRBD2. In germline, CDR1 is GTSNPN, CDR2 SVGIG (reference sequence). This CDR3 has 18 residues. V trimming: 3 bases; J trimming: 4 bases; junction bases outside the gene matches: 13. The CDR3 coding sequence is TGTGCCTGGAGCGGACGATCGGGACTAGCGGGAGTCGGAGAGACCCAGTACTTC. Its protein is CAWSGRSGLAGVGETQYF.

The V call is TRBV27, the J call TRBJ2-7, with no clear D. The CDR3 spans 13 residues. V was clipped by 1 base and J by 3 bases, with 7 bases between them. Germline V gene lookup returns CDR1 MNHEY and CDR2 SMNVEV (reference sequence). The CDR3 protein is CASSLLADYEQYF. As DNA, the CDR3 is TGTGCCAGCAGTTTATTGGCGGACTACGAGCAGTACTTC.

The chain couples TRBV11-2 to TRBJ2-1; 7 bases line up with TRBD2. Trimming removed 2 bases from V and 1 base from J; junction bases left unmatched: 2. Germline CDR1 and CDR2: SGHAT and FQNNGV. The CDR3 sequence is 15 residues long. CDR3 loop: CASSLLADSYNEQFF. DNA of the CDR3: TGTGCCAGCAGCTTACTAGCGGATTCCTACAATGAGCAGTTCTTC.

This chain joins TRBV18 and TRBJ2-3; 11 positions match TRBD2. The CDR3 runs 17 residues. Germline CDR1 and CDR2: KGHSH and LQKENI. V dropped 2 bases and J dropped 5; count of bases not matched to a gene: 9. CDR3 region: CASSPGLAGSRGDTQYF. CDR3 in DNA: TGTGCCAGCTCACCAGGACTAGCGGGCTCTAGAGGAGATACGCAGTATTTT.

Only a few counts were recorded for this clone. V is TRBV19 and J is TRBJ2-5; D gene uncertain. V shed 8 bases and J shed 1 base, with 14 bases lying between them. This CDR3 comprises 14 residues. CDR1 LNHDA and CDR2 SQIVND come from the germline V gene (reference sequence). The CDR3 DNA reads as TGTGCCAGTTCCTCCCACGGTATCCAAGAGACCCAGTACTTC. The encoded protein is CASSSHGIQETQYF. Looking up the rest from reference TRBV19 and TRBJ2-5 gives the full variable domain: DGGITQSPKYLFRKEGQNVTLSCEQNLNHDAMYWYRQDPGQGLRLIYYSQIVNDFQKGDIAEGYSVSREKKESFPLTVTSAQKNPTAFYLCASSSHGIQETQYFGPGTRLLVL.

This rearrangement joins TRBV4-2 to TRBJ1-6; 8 bases agree with TRBD1. From germline, CDR1 is LGHNA and CDR2 YNFKEQ. The CDR3 has 15 amino acids. Trimming removed 2 bases from V and 8 bases from J; junction bases left unmatched: 5. The CDR3: CASSQRQGRDSPLHF. The DNA for the CDR3 is TGTGCCAGCAGCCAAAGACAGGGGCGAGATTCACCCCTCCACTTT.

The chain combines TRBV19 with TRBJ2-3, with 9 bases identical to TRBD1. The CDR3 is 14 amino acids. J lost 6 bases, V lost 6 bases, and 7 bases had no gene match. CDR1 is LNHDA, CDR2 SQIVND, per germline (reference sequence). The CDR3 loop is CASSQTGGLDTQYF. The CDR3 DNA sequence: TGTGCCAGTAGCCAGACAGGGGGGCTGGATACGCAGTATTTT.

The CDR3 sequence: CASSFRRGFADTQYF. In DNA, the CDR3 is TGTGCCAGCAGTTTCCGCAGGGGTTTTGCAGATACGCAGTATTTT. The rearrangement joins TRBV28 to TRBJ2-3, with D possibly matching TRBD1 (6 bases). CDR3 length equals 15 residues. Germline V gene lookup returns CDR1 MDHEN and CDR2 SYDVKM. V lost 3 bases and J lost 4, with 14 bases in between. The whole variable domain, filled in from reference TRBV28 and TRBJ2-3, reads DVKVTQSSRYLVKRTGEKVFLECVQDMDHENMFWYRQDPGLGLRLIYFSYDVKMKEKGDIPEGYSVSREKKERFSLILESASTNQTSMYLCASSFRRGFADTQYFGPGTRLTVL.

This clone was seen only once. The chain employs TRBV30 and TRBJ1-4, with D unclear. Germline V gene lookup returns CDR1 GTSNPN and CDR2 SVGIG (reference sequence). The CDR3 is 14 amino acids. The V and J ends lost 4 bases and 7 bases respectively, with 16 bases between them. CDR3 residues: CAWTSSGFVEKLFF. In nucleotides, the CDR3 is TGTGCCTGGACGTCGTCGGGTTTTGTTGAAAAACTGTTTTTT.

The chain recombines TRBV7-2 with TRBJ2-7; unclear D gene. Germline CDR1 is SGHTA and CDR2 is FQGNSA. Trimming shortened V by 4 bases and J by 4 bases, and 5 bases separated the two germline ends. CDR3 length: 11 amino acids. The CDR3 nucleotides read TGTGCCAGCAGCTCTATTTACGAGCAGTACTTC. Its translation: CASSSIYEQYF.

The chain is built from TRBV6-1 and TRBJ1-2, with 7 bases fitting TRBD1. Germline V lookup: CDR1 MNHNS, CDR2 SASEGT. The CDR3 consists of 15 residues. The V and J ends lost 4 bases and 5 bases, in that order; junction bases with no gene match: 10. In DNA form, the CDR3 reads TGTGCCAGCAGTGCGCAACCGGGACAGCCATATGGCTACACCTTC. Translated: CASSAQPGQPYGYTF.

There are a few counts of this clone. This chain uses TRBV27 with TRBJ2-1; D remains ambiguous. Germline V gene data show CDR1 as MNHEY and CDR2 as SMNVEV (reference sequence). The V end was cut by 6 bases, the J end by 4 bases, with 10 bases between. This CDR3 is built from 13 residues. The DNA for the CDR3 is TGTGCCAGCAGACCGAGCAGGTACAATGAGCAGTTCTTC. Encoded protein: CASRPSRYNEQFF.

This clone was seen a single time. This chain uses TRBV14 with TRBJ1-1; 8 nucleotides line up with TRBD1. Germline CDR1 is SGHDN and CDR2 is FVKESK. V lost 5 bases, J lost 5 bases, and 7 bases stayed unmatched. The CDR3 has 14 residues. In DNA, the CDR3 is TGTGCCAGCAGCAAAAACAGGGGGGGAACTGAAGCTTTCTTT. As protein: CASSKNRGGTEAFF.

This clone was counted between two and nine times. The CDR3 DNA reads TGTGCCAGCAGGACGACAGCTAACTATGGCTACACCTTC. This gives the protein CASRTTANYGYTF. This chain links TRBV28 with TRBJ1-2; tentatively, D is TRBD1 (5 bases). The CDR3 runs to 13 residues. Deletions cut 6 bases from V and 0 bases from J, with 8 bases between. Looked up from germline, CDR1 is MDHEN and CDR2 is SYDVKM.

This clone came up a few times. The V gene is TRBV5-1, the J gene TRBJ2-7; 8 positions agree with TRBD1. The CDR3 totals 16 residues. The germline CDR1 and CDR2 sequences are SGHRS and YFSETQ. V was pared by 0 bases and J by 1 base, with 6 bases of the junction left unmatched. The CDR3 reads CASSLATGTGSYEQYF. CDR3 coding DNA: TGCGCCAGCAGCTTGGCCACCGGGACAGGATCCTACGAGCAGTACTTC.

CDR3 sequence (DNA): TGTGCCAGCAGTCCATTTAACACCGGGGAGCTGTTTTTT. Protein sequence: CASSPFNTGELFF. The chain couples TRBV6-4 to TRBJ2-2; D ambiguous. The CDR3 runs to 13 residues. The V gene's germline CDR1 is MRHNA and CDR2 SNTAGT. Between the trimmed V and J ends, which lost 5 bases and 2 bases, there was a span of 6 bases.